This TCR beta chain was documented in a study of CD8 T cells in ankylosing spondylitis. Study-level points and caveats: Disease-linked clones were reportedly significantly enriched in matched ankylosing spondylitis synovial fluid. Disease-linked clones bore a CD8+ phenotype and were relatively rare in peripheral blood. Prior work had noted some motif variants in reactive arthritis blood and synovial fluid. What seemed typical of ankylosing spondylitis blood was a TCR beta motif built from eight highly homologous variants.

Quantitative 5'-RACE with molecular barcodes was used to make the TCR beta libraries. TCRdb independently ran MiXCR on the 5' RACE reads; one entry per CDR3 protein. The profile covers around 770,000 distinct CDR3 sequences, with 12% appearing a single time and 0.51% taken by the ten largest. This CDR3 has 18 amino acids. With V trimmed by 0 bases and J by 9 bases, 17 bases remained unmatched. Germline V CDR1 and CDR2: DFQATT, SNEGSKA (reference sequence). About this clonotype itself: Its matching antigen is unknown.

This chain uses TRBV20-1 with TRBJ1-4; 9 bases fit TRBD1. Sequenced: blood, either unsorted or a sorted T cell fraction (not recorded which). This receptor was taken from a male donor with ankylosing spondylitis. CDR3 nucleotides: TGCAGTGCTAGAGATCTGGGGACAGGGCGCGAGAAACGGCAAAAACTGTTTTTT. Translating gives CSARDLGTGREKRQKLFF.